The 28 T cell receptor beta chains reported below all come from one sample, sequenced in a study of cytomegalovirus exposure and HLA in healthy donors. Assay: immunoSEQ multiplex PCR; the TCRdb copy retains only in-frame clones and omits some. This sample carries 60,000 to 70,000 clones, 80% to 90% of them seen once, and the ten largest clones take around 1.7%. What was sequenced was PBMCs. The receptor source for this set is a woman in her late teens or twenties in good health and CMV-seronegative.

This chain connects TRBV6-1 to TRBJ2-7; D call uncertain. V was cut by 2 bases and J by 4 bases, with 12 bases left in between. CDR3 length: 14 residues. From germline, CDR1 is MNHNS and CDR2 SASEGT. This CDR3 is CASSERRLAYEQYF. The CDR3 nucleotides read TGTGCCAGCAGTGAACGACGACTTGCGTACGAGCAGTACTTC.

CDR3 in amino acids: CASSLKTGSSLSYNSPLHF. CDR3 coding DNA: TGTGCCAGCAGTTTGAAGACAGGGTCGTCCCTCTCCTATAATTCACCCCTCCACTTT. The chain joins TRBV27 to TRBJ1-6; 7 positions agree with TRBD1. The trim removed 3 bases at V and 0 bases at J, leaving 11 bases unmatched. The germline V gene has CDR1 MNHEY and CDR2 SMNVEV (reference sequence). This CDR3 is 19 amino acids long.

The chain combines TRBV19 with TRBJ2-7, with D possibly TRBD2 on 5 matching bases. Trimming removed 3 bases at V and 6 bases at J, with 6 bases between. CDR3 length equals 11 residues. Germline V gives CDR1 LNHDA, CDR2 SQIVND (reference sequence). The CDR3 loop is CASSIRGEQYF. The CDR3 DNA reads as TGTGCCAGTAGTATCCGGGGCGAGCAGTACTTC. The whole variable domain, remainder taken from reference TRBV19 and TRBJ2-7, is DGGITQSPKYLFRKEGQNVTLSCEQNLNHDAMYWYRQDPGQGLRLIYYSQIVNDFQKGDIAEGYSVSREKKESFPLTVTSAQKNPTAFYLCASSIRGEQYFGPGTRLTVT.

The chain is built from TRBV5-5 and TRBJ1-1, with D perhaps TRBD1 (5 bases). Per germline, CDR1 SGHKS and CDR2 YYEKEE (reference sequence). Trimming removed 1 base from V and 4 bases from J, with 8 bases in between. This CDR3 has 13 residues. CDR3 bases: TGTGCCAGCAGCTTGCAGGGTACCACTGAAGCTTTCTTT. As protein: CASSLQGTTEAFF.

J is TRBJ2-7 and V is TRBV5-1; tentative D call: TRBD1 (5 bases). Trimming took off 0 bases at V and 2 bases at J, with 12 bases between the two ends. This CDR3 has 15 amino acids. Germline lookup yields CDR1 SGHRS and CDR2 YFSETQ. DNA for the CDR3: TGCGCCAGCAGCTTGGCATTCCGACAGCCCTACGAGCAGTACTTC. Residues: CASSLAFRQPYEQYF.

CDR3 in amino acids: CASSEGSGVSGNTIYF. The CDR3 DNA reads as TGTGCCAGCAGTGAAGGTTCGGGGGTCTCTGGAAACACCATATATTTT. The chain employs TRBV6-1 and TRBJ1-3, with D possibly being TRBD1 (5 bases). Germline V gene data show CDR1 as MNHNS and CDR2 as SASEGT. The germline V and J ends were trimmed by 1 base and 0 bases, with 10 bases remaining between them. CDR3 length equals 16 residues.

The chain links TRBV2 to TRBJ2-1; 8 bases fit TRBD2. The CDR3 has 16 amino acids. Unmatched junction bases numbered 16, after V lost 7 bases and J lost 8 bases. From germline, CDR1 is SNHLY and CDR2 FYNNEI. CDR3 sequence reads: CASTPRSSGGSDEQFF. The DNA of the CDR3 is TGTGCCAGCACCCCCAGATCGAGCGGGGGCTCGGATGAGCAGTTCTTC.

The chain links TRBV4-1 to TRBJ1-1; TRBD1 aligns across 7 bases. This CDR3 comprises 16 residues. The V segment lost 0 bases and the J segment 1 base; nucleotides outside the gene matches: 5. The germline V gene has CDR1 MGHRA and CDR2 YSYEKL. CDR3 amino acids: CASSQDVRQGNTEAFF. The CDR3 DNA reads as TGCGCCAGCAGCCAAGACGTTCGACAGGGGAACACTGAAGCTTTCTTT.

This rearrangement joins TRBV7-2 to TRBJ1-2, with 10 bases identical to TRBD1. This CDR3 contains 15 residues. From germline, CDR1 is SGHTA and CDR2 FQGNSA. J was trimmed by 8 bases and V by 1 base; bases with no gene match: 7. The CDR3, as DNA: TGTGCCAGCAGCTTAGTTGGGACAGGGGAATTCGGCTACACCTTC. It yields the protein CASSLVGTGEFGYTF.

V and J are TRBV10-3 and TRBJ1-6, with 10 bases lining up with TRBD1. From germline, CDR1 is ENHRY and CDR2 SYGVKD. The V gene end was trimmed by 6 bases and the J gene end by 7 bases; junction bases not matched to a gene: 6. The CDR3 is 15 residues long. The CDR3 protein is CAIRGTGERNSPLHF. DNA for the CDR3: TGTGCCATCAGAGGGACAGGGGAACGGAATTCACCCCTCCACTTT.

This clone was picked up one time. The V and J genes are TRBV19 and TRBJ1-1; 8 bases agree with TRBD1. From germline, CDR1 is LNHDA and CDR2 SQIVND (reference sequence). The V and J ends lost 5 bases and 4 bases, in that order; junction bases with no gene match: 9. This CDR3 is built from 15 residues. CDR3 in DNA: TGTGCCAGTAGTTCTCGACAGGGGAGGGGCACTGAAGCTTTCTTT. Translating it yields CASSSRQGRGTEAFF.

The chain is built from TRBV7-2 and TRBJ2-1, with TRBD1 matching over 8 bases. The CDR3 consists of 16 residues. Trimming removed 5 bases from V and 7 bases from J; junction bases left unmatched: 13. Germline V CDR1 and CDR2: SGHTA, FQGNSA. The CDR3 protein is CASSHRQGRVGNEQFF. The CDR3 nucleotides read TGTGCCAGCAGCCATAGACAGGGGAGAGTTGGTAATGAGCAGTTCTTC. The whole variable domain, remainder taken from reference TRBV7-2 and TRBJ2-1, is GAGVSQSPSNKVTEKGKDVELRCDPISGHTALYWYRQSLGQGLEFLIYFQGNSAPDKSGLPSDRFSAERTGGSVSTLTIQRTQQEDSAVYLCASSHRQGRVGNEQFFGPGTRLTVL.

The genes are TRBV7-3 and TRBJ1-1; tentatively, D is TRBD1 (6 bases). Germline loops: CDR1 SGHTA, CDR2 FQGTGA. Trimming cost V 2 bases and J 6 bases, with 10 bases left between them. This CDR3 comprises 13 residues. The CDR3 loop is CASSLLGGAEAFF. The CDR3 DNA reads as TGTGCCAGCAGCTTATTAGGGGGGGCTGAAGCTTTCTTT.

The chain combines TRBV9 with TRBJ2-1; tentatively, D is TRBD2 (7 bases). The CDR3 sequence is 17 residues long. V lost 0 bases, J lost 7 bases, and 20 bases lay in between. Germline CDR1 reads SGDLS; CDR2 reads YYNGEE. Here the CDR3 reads CASSVASRGALGNEQFF. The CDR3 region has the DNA TGTGCCAGCAGCGTAGCCTCCCGGGGGGCTTTGGGGAATGAGCAGTTCTTC. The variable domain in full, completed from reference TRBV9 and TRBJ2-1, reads DSGVTQTPKHLITATGQRVTLRCSPRSGDLSVYWYQQSLDQGLQFLIQYYNGEERAKGNILERFSAQQFPDLHSELNLSSLELGDSALYFCASSVASRGALGNEQFFGPGTRLTVL.

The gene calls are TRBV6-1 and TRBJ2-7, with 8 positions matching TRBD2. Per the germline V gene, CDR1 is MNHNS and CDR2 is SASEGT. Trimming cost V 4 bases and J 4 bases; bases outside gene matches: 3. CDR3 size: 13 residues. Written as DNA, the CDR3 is TGTGCCAGCAGTGCTCGGGAGGGATACGAGCAGTACTTC. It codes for CASSAREGYEQYF.

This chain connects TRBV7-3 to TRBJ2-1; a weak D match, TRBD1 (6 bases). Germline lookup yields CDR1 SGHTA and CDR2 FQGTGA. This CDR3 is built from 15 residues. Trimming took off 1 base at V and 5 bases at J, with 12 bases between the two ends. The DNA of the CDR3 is TGTGCCAGCAGCTTAATACGCAGGGGACACAATGAGCAGTTCTTC. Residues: CASSLIRRGHNEQFF.

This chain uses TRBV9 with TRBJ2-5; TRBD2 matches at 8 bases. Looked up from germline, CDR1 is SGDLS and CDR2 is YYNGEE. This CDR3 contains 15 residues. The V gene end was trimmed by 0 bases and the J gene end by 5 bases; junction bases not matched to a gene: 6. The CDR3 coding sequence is TGTGCCAGCAGCGTAGGCTCGGGGGGGCGGGAGACCCAGTACTTC. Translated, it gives CASSVGSGGRETQYF. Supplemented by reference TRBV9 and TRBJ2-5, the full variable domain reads DSGVTQTPKHLITATGQRVTLRCSPRSGDLSVYWYQQSLDQGLQFLIQYYNGEERAKGNILERFSAQQFPDLHSELNLSSLELGDSALYFCASSVGSGGRETQYFGPGTRLLVL.

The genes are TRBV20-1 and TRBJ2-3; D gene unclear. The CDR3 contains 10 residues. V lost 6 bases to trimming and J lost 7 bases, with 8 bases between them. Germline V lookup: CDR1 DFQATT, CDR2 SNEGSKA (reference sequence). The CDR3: CSAQINTQYF. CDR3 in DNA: TGCAGTGCGCAGATTAATACGCAGTATTTT.

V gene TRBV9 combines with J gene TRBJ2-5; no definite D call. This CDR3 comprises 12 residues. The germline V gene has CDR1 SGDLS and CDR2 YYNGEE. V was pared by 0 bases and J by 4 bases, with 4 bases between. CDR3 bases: TGTGCCAGCAGCGTAGACGGAGAGACCCAGTACTTC. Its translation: CASSVDGETQYF.

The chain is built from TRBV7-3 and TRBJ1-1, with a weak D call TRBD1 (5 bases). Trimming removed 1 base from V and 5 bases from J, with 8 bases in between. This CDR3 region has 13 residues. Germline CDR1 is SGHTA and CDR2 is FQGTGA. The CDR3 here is CASSLMGGTEAFF. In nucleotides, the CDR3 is TGTGCCAGCAGCTTAATGGGGGGGACTGAAGCTTTCTTT.

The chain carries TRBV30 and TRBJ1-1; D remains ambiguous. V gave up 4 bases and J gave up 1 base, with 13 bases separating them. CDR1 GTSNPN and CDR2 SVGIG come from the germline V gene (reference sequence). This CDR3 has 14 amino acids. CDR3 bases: TGTGCCTGGAACGTAGGTGCAGGGAACACTGAAGCTTTCTTT. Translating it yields CAWNVGAGNTEAFF.

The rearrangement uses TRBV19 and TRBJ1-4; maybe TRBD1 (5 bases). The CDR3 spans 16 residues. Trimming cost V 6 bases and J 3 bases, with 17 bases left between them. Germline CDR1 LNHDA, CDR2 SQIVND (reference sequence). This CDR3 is CASSPLWSGANEKLFF. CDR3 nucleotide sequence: TGTGCCAGTAGCCCCCTCTGGTCGGGGGCTAATGAAAAACTGTTTTTT.

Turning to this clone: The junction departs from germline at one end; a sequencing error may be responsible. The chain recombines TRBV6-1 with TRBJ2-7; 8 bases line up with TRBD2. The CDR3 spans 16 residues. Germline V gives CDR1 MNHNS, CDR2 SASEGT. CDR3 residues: CASSEGLAPSSYEQYF. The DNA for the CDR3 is TGTGCCAGCAGCGAAGGACTAGCCCCTAGTTCCTACGAGCAGTACTTC.

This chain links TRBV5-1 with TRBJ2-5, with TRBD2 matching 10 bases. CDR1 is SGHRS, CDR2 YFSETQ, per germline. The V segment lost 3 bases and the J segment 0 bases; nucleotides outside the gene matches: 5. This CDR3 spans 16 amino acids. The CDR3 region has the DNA TGCGCCAGCAGCTCCTTGACTAGCGGGTACCAAGAGACCCAGTACTTC. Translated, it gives CASSSLTSGYQETQYF.

The CDR3 DNA reads as TGTGCCAGCAGTATAGGGAGAAACACTGAAGCTTTCTTT. Translating gives CASSIGRNTEAFF. The rearrangement uses TRBV25-1 and TRBJ1-1; unclear D gene. The V gene's germline CDR1 is MGHDK and CDR2 SYGVNS. Trimming cost V 5 bases and J 2 bases, with 9 bases left between them. The CDR3 contains 13 residues. Supplemented by reference TRBV25-1 and TRBJ1-1, the full variable domain reads EADIYQTPRYLVIGTGKKITLECSQTMGHDKMYWYQQDPGMELHLIHYSYGVNSTEKGDLSSESTVSRIRTEHFPLTLESARPSHTSQYLCASSIGRNTEAFFGQGTRLTVV.

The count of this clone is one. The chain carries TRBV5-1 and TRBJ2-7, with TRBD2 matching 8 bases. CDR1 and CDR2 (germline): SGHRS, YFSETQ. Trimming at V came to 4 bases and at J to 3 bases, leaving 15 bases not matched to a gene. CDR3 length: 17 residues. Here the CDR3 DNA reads TGCGCCAGCAGCCAAAAATGGTCAGCGGGAGTAAGCTACGAGCAGTACTTC. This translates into CASSQKWSAGVSYEQYF.

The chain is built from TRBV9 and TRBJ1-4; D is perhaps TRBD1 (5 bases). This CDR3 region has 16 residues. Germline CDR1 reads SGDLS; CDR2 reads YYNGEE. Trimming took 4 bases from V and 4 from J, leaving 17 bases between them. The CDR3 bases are TGTGCCAGCAGCTCCGGGGGGTCGAACCGTAATGAAAAACTGTTTTTT. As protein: CASSSGGSNRNEKLFF.

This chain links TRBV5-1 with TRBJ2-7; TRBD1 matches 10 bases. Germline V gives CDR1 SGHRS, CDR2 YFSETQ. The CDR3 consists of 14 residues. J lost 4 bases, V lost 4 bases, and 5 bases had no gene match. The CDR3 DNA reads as TGCGCCAGCAGCCGGACAGGGGGGGGTTACGAGCAGTACTTC. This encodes CASSRTGGGYEQYF.